This TCR beta chain was documented in a study of blood T cells in healthy people across ages. On the study more broadly: Through template switching, about one barcoded beta molecule was captured per two T cells, as measured in model experiments.

A J-beta primer mix and a sample-barcoded 5' primer were used in a second PCR of roughly 7 to 12 cycles. A 12-random-nucleotide template-switch adaptor tagged each cDNA molecule. TCRdb re-analysed the 5' RACE reads in MiXCR, keeping a single row per CDR3 protein. The data contain fewer than 900,000 distinct CDR3 sequences, around 46% of them singletons. This clonotype showed up just a few times. Antigen unknown. CDR3 length equals 15 residues. In germline, CDR1 is SGHVS, CDR2 FQNEAQ. After removal of 5 bases from V and 8 bases from J, the junction contained 10 bases not matched to a gene. The study's findings and limits: Both naive CD4+ cell counts and diversity were greater in long-lived donors than in aged donors.

The authors extracted at least 6 micrograms of total RNA per sample. The sequencing sample was made of blood. The V and J genes are TRBV7-8 and TRBJ2-1; 9 bases are shared with TRBD2. This receptor was taken from a woman aged 55-70 years in good health. The DNA for the CDR3 is TGTGCCAGCAGCCCTAAGCGGGGGGCGACGGATGAGCAGTTCTTC. This codes for CASSPKRGATDEQFF. The whole variable domain, filled in from reference TRBV7-8 and TRBJ2-1, reads GAGVSQSPRYKVAKRGQDVALRCDPISGHVSLFWYQQALGQGPEFLTYFQNEAQLDKSGLPSDRFFAERPEGSVSTLKIQRTQQEDSAVYLCASSPKRGATDEQFFGPGTRLTVL.